The TCR beta chain described here comes from a study of blood T cell repertoires in COVID-19. The CDR3 runs to 16 residues. Deletions cut 0 bases from V and 7 bases from J, with 13 bases between. Study processing details: Estimation of nucleated cell counts was performed using reference gene primer amplification. Here immunoSEQ multiplex PCR was the method, and the copy in TCRdb shows in-frame clones only, minus some. V, J and clone size reflect that table, while D and trimming were determined from the DNA. The table shows around 230,000 clones, with 87% occurring only once. Sequencing used PBMCs or T cells enriched from blood (not recorded which). The V call is TRBV23-1, the J call TRBJ1-6; D unclear. TRBV23-1 qualifies as an ORF whose function is uncertain. The TCR was taken from a man aged 18-30 years with acute COVID-19. The CDR3 DNA is TGCGCCAGCAGTCAATCGGAGGACTCTGCAAATTCACCCCTCCACTTT. Protein: CASSQSEDSANSPLHF.